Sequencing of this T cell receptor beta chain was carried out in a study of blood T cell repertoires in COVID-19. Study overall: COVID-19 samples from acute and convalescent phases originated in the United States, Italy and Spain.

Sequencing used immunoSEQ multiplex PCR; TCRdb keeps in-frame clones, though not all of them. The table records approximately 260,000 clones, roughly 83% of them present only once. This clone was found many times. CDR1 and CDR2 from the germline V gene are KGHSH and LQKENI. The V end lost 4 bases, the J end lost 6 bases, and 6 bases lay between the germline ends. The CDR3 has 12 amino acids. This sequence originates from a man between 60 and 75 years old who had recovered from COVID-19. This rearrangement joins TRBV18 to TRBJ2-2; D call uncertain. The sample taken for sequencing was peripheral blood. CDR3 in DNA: TGTGCCAGCTCACTAATAGCCGGGGAGCTGTTTTTT. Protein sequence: CASSLIAGELFF.